The next 28 T cell receptor beta chains were all read from a single sample in a study of cytomegalovirus exposure and HLA in healthy donors. The PCR contained 60 Vbeta and 13 Jbeta primers. The data were produced by immunoSEQ multiplex PCR, yet TCRdb's version contains in-frame clones alone and is incomplete. The repertoire consists of over 90,000 clones, with 63% occurring once and the leading ten covering over 4%. The sample consisted of PBMCs. These TCRs come from a human donor in good health.

CDR3 protein: CASSIEWGLNQPQHF. Written as DNA, the CDR3 is TGTGCCAGTAGTATCGAATGGGGGCTCAATCAGCCCCAGCATTTT. J is TRBJ1-5 and V is TRBV19, with TRBD1 as a possible D gene (6 bases). Germline CDR1 and CDR2: LNHDA and SQIVND (reference sequence). The CDR3 sequence is 15 residues long. The V gene lost 3 bases and the J gene lost 3 bases, with 12 bases spanning the gap.

This clone was seen a handful of times. Germline is not matched at one junction end, which may reflect a read error. For the CDR3, the DNA is TGTGCTAGCAGCTTAGGATGGGGCGGGAGCTACGAGCAGTACTTC. This sequence encodes CASSLGWGGSYEQYF. This chain connects TRBV7-7 to TRBJ2-7; 7 nucleotides align to TRBD2. CDR3 size: 15 residues. Germline values: CDR1 SSHAT, CDR2 FNYEAQ (reference sequence).

This chain joins TRBV27 and TRBJ1-5; 10 bases agree with TRBD1. Germline V gene sequence: CDR1 MNHEY, CDR2 SMNVEV (reference sequence). The CDR3 sequence is 15 residues long. J lost 6 bases, V lost 5 bases, and 7 bases had no gene match. CDR3 DNA: TGTGCCAGCAGTACCGGGACAGGGGTGTTTCAGCCCCAGCATTTT. It is translated as CASSTGTGVFQPQHF.

This clone was seen more than once but under ten times. This chain uses TRBV6-1 with TRBJ1-1; no firm D call. This CDR3 region has 15 residues. Deletions cut 2 bases from V and 2 bases from J, with 12 bases between. Germline loops: CDR1 MNHNS, CDR2 SASEGT. The CDR3 is CASSEISGGNTEAFF. In DNA, the CDR3 is TGTGCCAGCAGTGAAATTTCCGGAGGAAACACTGAAGCTTTCTTT.

V is TRBV6-1 and J is TRBJ2-7; D possibly corresponds to TRBD2 (6 bases). Trimming stripped 3 bases from V and 1 base from J, with 16 bases between. The CDR3 totals 16 residues. CDR1 and CDR2 (germline): MNHNS, SASEGT. This CDR3 is CASSDFWGLGSYEQYF. CDR3 DNA sequence: TGTGCCAGCAGTGATTTTTGGGGACTGGGATCCTACGAGCAGTACTTC.

In regard to this clone: The same CDR3 also results from other DNA sequences found in this sample. The chain has TRBV20-1 and TRBJ2-1, with D uncertain. The CDR3 covers 11 residues. Looked up from germline, CDR1 is DFQATT and CDR2 is SNEGSKA (reference sequence). Trimming cost V 3 bases and J 3 bases, with 3 bases left between them. The CDR3 sequence is CSASGYNEQFF. DNA for the CDR3: TGCAGTGCTAGCGGCTACAATGAGCAGTTCTTC.

This clone appeared once. The rearrangement uses TRBV9 and TRBJ1-1; D may be TRBD1 (5 bases). The CDR3 is 15 amino acids. Germline V CDR1 and CDR2: SGDLS, YYNGEE. V lost 4 bases to trimming and J lost 7 bases, with 20 bases between them. Here the CDR3 reads CASSPSGGTDNEAFF. CDR3 nucleotide sequence: TGTGCCAGCAGCCCTTCGGGGGGGACTGACAATGAAGCTTTCTTT. The full variable domain, in which reference TRBV9 and TRBJ1-1 provide the parts outside the CDR3, is DSGVTQTPKHLITATGQRVTLRCSPRSGDLSVYWYQQSLDQGLQFLIQYYNGEERAKGNILERFSAQQFPDLHSELNLSSLELGDSALYFCASSPSGGTDNEAFFGQGTRLTVV.

The rearrangement uses TRBV4-1 and TRBJ2-1; TRBD2 agrees at 9 bases. Germline CDR1 reads MGHRA; CDR2 reads YSYEKL. With 6 bases clipped from V and 5 bases from J, the junction kept 11 bases outside the gene matches. The CDR3 contains 16 residues. Here the CDR3 reads CASSPREAGGHNEQFF. CDR3 sequence (DNA): TGCGCCAGCAGTCCCCGGGAAGCGGGAGGACACAATGAGCAGTTCTTC.

The rearrangement links TRBV19 to TRBJ1-5; D is possibly TRBD1 (5 bases). With 2 bases removed from V and 4 bases from J, the gap between germline ends came to 9 bases. The CDR3 extends over 14 amino acids. Germline CDR1 and CDR2: LNHDA and SQIVND (reference sequence). The CDR3 loop reads CASSIRGENQPQHF. CDR3 sequence (DNA): TGTGCCAGTAGTATACGGGGGGAGAATCAGCCCCAGCATTTT.

J is TRBJ2-6 and V is TRBV21-1; TRBD2, the D gene given by the table, was not confirmed from the DNA. TRBV21-1 corresponds to a pseudogene. This CDR3 has 19 residues. The CDR3 spells CASSKVPHGVRTGANVLTF. CDR3 DNA: TGTGCCAGCAGCAAGGTGCCCCACGGGGTACGCACTGGGGCCAACGTCCTGACTTTC.

Here the CDR3 reads CASSLTQGQNEKLFF. CDR3 coding DNA: TGTGCCAGCAGCTTAACCCAGGGGCAAAATGAAAAACTGTTTTTT. The chain combines TRBV7-9 with TRBJ1-4; possible D gene TRBD1, 6 bases. The CDR3 is 15 amino acids. V dropped 2 bases and J dropped 5 bases, with 12 bases sitting between them. CDR1 and CDR2 from the germline V gene are SEHNR and FQNEAQ (reference sequence).

This clone has only a few counts. The rearrangement links TRBV30 to TRBJ2-5, with 8 bases matching TRBD2. The length of the CDR3 is 13 residues. CDR1 is GTSNPN and CDR2 is SVGIG in the germline V gene (reference sequence). Trimming cost V 4 bases and J 4 bases; bases outside gene matches: 5. CDR3 nucleotide sequence: TGTGCCTGGAATGGACTAGCAGGAGAGACCCAGTACTTC. Encoded protein: CAWNGLAGETQYF. Variable domain in full (rest from reference TRBV30 and TRBJ2-5): SQTIHQWPATLVQPVGSPLSLECTVEGTSNPNLYWYRQAAGRGLQLLFYSVGIGQISSEVPQNLSASRPQDRQFILSSKKLLLSDSGFYLCAWNGLAGETQYFGPGTRLLVL.

The chain has TRBV28 and TRBJ2-3, with 8 bases matching TRBD2. The V segment lost 5 bases and the J segment 2 bases; nucleotides outside the gene matches: 6. Per germline, CDR1 MDHEN and CDR2 SYDVKM. The CDR3 contains 15 residues. CDR3 sequence reads: CASSHLAGPTDTQYF. The CDR3 nucleotides are TGTGCCAGCAGTCACTTAGCGGGACCCACAGATACGCAGTATTTT. Filled out from reference TRBV28 and TRBJ2-3, the complete variable domain reads DVKVTQSSRYLVKRTGEKVFLECVQDMDHENMFWYRQDPGLGLRLIYFSYDVKMKEKGDIPEGYSVSREKKERFSLILESASTNQTSMYLCASSHLAGPTDTQYFGPGTRLTVL.

The chain couples TRBV30 to TRBJ2-7; D is ambiguous. Trimming took 0 bases from V and 5 from J, leaving 8 bases between them. From germline, CDR1 is GTSNPN and CDR2 SVGIG (reference sequence). This CDR3 is 12 amino acids long. The CDR3 protein is CAWSVSLHEQYF. The CDR3 DNA reads as TGTGCCTGGAGTGTCTCCCTCCACGAGCAGTACTTC. Filled out from reference TRBV30 and TRBJ2-7, the complete variable domain reads SQTIHQWPATLVQPVGSPLSLECTVEGTSNPNLYWYRQAAGRGLQLLFYSVGIGQISSEVPQNLSASRPQDRQFILSSKKLLLSDSGFYLCAWSVSLHEQYFGPGTRLTVT.

V is TRBV14 and J is TRBJ2-5; D perhaps matches TRBD1 (5 bases). This CDR3 contains 16 residues. V was cut by 4 bases and J by 5 bases, with 20 bases left in between. From germline, CDR1 is SGHDN and CDR2 FVKESK. The CDR3 DNA is TGTGCCAGCAGCCCTCCAAGGCTTGGGGCGTTTGAGACCCAGTACTTC. Residues: CASSPPRLGAFETQYF.

The chain links TRBV27 to TRBJ2-1; maybe TRBD2 (6 bases). The germline V and J ends were trimmed by 3 bases and 12 bases, with 21 bases remaining between them. Germline loops: CDR1 MNHEY, CDR2 SMNVEV (reference sequence). CDR3 length equals 15 residues. The CDR3 protein is CASSFLGRESERQFF. In DNA, the CDR3 is TGTGCCAGCAGTTTTCTTGGGCGGGAATCGGAGCGGCAGTTCTTC.

The chain joins TRBV19 to TRBJ2-1, with TRBD1 matching over 7 bases. CDR3 length: 13 residues. Germline CDR1 LNHDA, CDR2 SQIVND (reference sequence). The V segment lost 7 bases and the J segment 3 bases; nucleotides outside the gene matches: 3. The CDR3 coding sequence is TGTGCCAGTACCGGGACAGACTACAATGAGCAGTTCTTC. Protein: CASTGTDYNEQFF. The complete variable domain, with remaining parts taken from reference TRBV19 and TRBJ2-1, reads DGGITQSPKYLFRKEGQNVTLSCEQNLNHDAMYWYRQDPGQGLRLIYYSQIVNDFQKGDIAEGYSVSREKKESFPLTVTSAQKNPTAFYLCASTGTDYNEQFFGPGTRLTVL.

The chain combines TRBV7-8 with TRBJ2-7; possibly TRBD2 for D (7 bases). Germline V gives CDR1 SGHVS, CDR2 FQNEAQ. V lost 5 bases and J lost 6, with 14 bases in between. The CDR3 consists of 13 residues. This CDR3 reads CASSPLGGGEQYF. In DNA, the CDR3 is TGTGCCAGCAGCCCCCTAGGGGGGGGCGAGCAGTACTTC.

The chain links TRBV11-2 to TRBJ2-7; TRBD2 aligns across 9 bases. Germline CDR1 is SGHAT and CDR2 is FQNNGV. Losses at the gene ends were 4 bases for V and 2 bases for J; bases not matched to a gene: 6. The CDR3 sequence is 15 residues long. CDR3 in DNA: TGTGCCAGCAGCTCCCACAGGACTAGCGCCTACGAGCAGTACTTC. This sequence encodes CASSSHRTSAYEQYF. Full variable domain (rest looked up from reference TRBV11-2 and TRBJ2-7): EAGVAQSPRYKIIEKRQSVAFWCNPISGHATLYWYQQILGQGPKLLIQFQNNGVVDDSQLPKDRFSAERLKGVDSTLKIQPAKLEDSAVYLCASSSHRTSAYEQYFGPGTRLTVT.

This clone has only a few counts. The chain uses TRBV5-1 and TRBJ2-7; D is perhaps TRBD1 (6 bases). Germline CDR1 and CDR2: SGHRS and YFSETQ. V lost 0 bases to trimming and J lost 3 bases, with 13 bases between them. This CDR3 is 15 amino acids long. CDR3 in amino acids: CASSLALGAVYEQYF. CDR3 coding DNA: TGCGCCAGCAGCTTGGCCTTGGGGGCGGTCTACGAGCAGTACTTC.

The V gene is TRBV9, the J gene TRBJ2-1, with TRBD1 matching over 8 bases. The CDR3 has 17 amino acids. The germline V gene has CDR1 SGDLS and CDR2 YYNGEE. The ends lost 4 bases at V and 1 base at J; junction bases unmatched: 10. CDR3 loop: CASSTRQGSASYNEQFF. CDR3 bases: TGTGCCAGCAGCACGCGACAGGGGAGTGCTTCCTACAATGAGCAGTTCTTC.

This chain's CDR3 is CASSPTGRNQPQHF. The CDR3 DNA sequence: TGTGCCAGCAGTCCCACAGGACGCAATCAGCCCCAGCATTTT. The V and J genes are TRBV2 and TRBJ1-5; possibly TRBD1 for D (5 bases). CDR3 size: 14 residues. The V end was cut by 5 bases, the J end by 2 bases, with 10 bases between. Per the germline V gene, CDR1 is SNHLY and CDR2 is FYNNEI.

The rearrangement uses TRBV19 and TRBJ2-5; 13 bases are a match to TRBD2. Gene TRBJ2-7 matches the end of the DNA better, so the J call may be wrong. From germline, CDR1 is LNHDA and CDR2 SQIVND (reference sequence). This CDR3 spans 16 amino acids. The CDR3 region is CASSPSGLAGVYEQYF. Here the CDR3 DNA reads TGTGCCAGTAGTCCCTCTGGACTAGCGGGAGTCTACGAGCAGTACTTC.

J is TRBJ1-4 and V is TRBV5-5; possibly TRBD1 for D (5 bases). The V and J ends lost 1 base and 7 bases respectively, with 14 bases between them. The CDR3 has 15 amino acids. CDR1 and CDR2 (germline): SGHKS, YYEKEE (reference sequence). CDR3 amino acids: CASSLKWQGGEKLFF. The CDR3 DNA follows: TGTGCCAGCAGCTTGAAGTGGCAGGGAGGTGAAAAACTGTTTTTT.

The chain carries TRBV19 and TRBJ2-1; 11 bases map to TRBD2. Germline loops: CDR1 LNHDA, CDR2 SQIVND (reference sequence). The CDR3 is made up of 16 amino acids. V lost 7 bases, J lost 11 bases, and 16 bases stayed unmatched. CDR3 protein: CASTLSVGTSGAKQFF. In DNA, the CDR3 is TGTGCCAGTACTTTGTCAGTAGGGACTAGCGGAGCCAAGCAGTTCTTC.

This clone was seen a few times. The V and J genes are TRBV27 and TRBJ1-2; TRBD1 agrees at 8 bases. With 5 bases clipped from V and 5 bases from J, the junction kept 13 bases outside the gene matches. CDR1 is MNHEY, CDR2 SMNVEV, per germline (reference sequence). The CDR3 covers 16 residues. The CDR3 DNA sequence: TGTGCCAGCAGTCCCCTTCCGGGACAGGACAGATATGGCTACACCTTC. This codes for CASSPLPGQDRYGYTF.

The CDR3 here is CASSTRDRGNSPLHF. DNA of the CDR3: TGTGCCAGCAGTACGAGGGACAGGGGGAATTCACCCCTCCACTTT. The chain carries TRBV28 and TRBJ1-6; 11 bases agree with TRBD1. J gave up 7 bases and V 5 bases, and 4 bases lay outside the gene matches. Per the germline V gene, CDR1 is MDHEN and CDR2 is SYDVKM. The CDR3 spans 15 residues. Using reference TRBV28 and TRBJ1-6 for the parts outside the CDR3, the full variable domain is DVKVTQSSRYLVKRTGEKVFLECVQDMDHENMFWYRQDPGLGLRLIYFSYDVKMKEKGDIPEGYSVSREKKERFSLILESASTNQTSMYLCASSTRDRGNSPLHFGNGTRLTVT.

The chain couples TRBV7-9 to TRBJ2-7, with D maybe TRBD1 (5 bases). Trimming shortened V by 2 bases and J by 2 bases, and 19 bases separated the two germline ends. Germline CDR1 and CDR2: SEHNR and FQNEAQ (reference sequence). This CDR3 has 17 residues. The CDR3 nucleotides read TGTGCCAGCAGCTTATTTTCCCTAGGGGCCTTGACCTACGAGCAGTACTTC. It yields the protein CASSLFSLGALTYEQYF.